This T cell receptor (beta chain) emerged from a study of blood T cells in healthy people across ages. Per the germline V gene, CDR1 is MNHEY and CDR2 is SVGEGT. The CDR3 runs to 13 residues. V was pared by 5 bases and J by 10 bases, with 15 bases between. A sample-barcoded 5' primer and a J-beta primer mix were used in a second PCR of about 7 to 12 cycles. Via MiXCR, TCRdb re-called the 5' RACE reads, giving one row per CDR3 protein. Of about 640,000 distinct CDR3 sequences listed, approximately 30% were seen once; the top ten hold approximately 15%. In regard to this clonotype: A read error may be the cause here, since a much bigger clone is one base away.

The TCR was taken from a woman aged 80 or over in good health. The specimen sequenced was blood. This chain links TRBV6-2 or TRBV6-3 with TRBJ2-1; weak D call: TRBD2 (6 bases). CDR3 in amino acids: CASSGGGSYEQFF. The CDR3 nucleotides are TGTGCCAGCAGTGGTGGGGGGTCCTACGAGCAGTTCTTC.